One sample yielded the 5 T cell receptor beta chains listed below, sequenced in a study of T cell responses to AZD1222 COVID-19 vaccine. Profiling relied on immunoSEQ multiplex PCR, and the TCRdb table lists in-frame clones only, not all of them. The sample comprises about 92,000 clones, roughly 93% of which are singletons, and 22% rests with the top ten. Sequencing used peripheral blood, obtained on day 0 of AZD1222 vaccination. The receptor set was obtained from an adult in good health.

This CDR3 is CASSTLKEAFF. The CDR3, as DNA: TGTGCCAGCAGCACCCTGAAAGAAGCTTTCTTT. The chain couples TRBV12-3 or TRBV12-4 to TRBJ1-1, with unresolved D. This CDR3 comprises 11 residues. Trimming took off 6 bases at V and 8 bases at J, with 10 bases between the two ends.

The genes are TRBV4-2 and TRBJ1-2, with a weak D call TRBD1 (6 bases). The CDR3 runs to 13 residues. Between the trimmed V and J ends, which lost 1 base and 8 bases, there was a span of 11 bases. Germline V gives CDR1 LGHNA, CDR2 YNFKEQ. This CDR3 reads CASSQGGGDGYTF. The DNA of the CDR3 is TGTGCCAGCAGCCAAGGAGGGGGAGACGGCTACACCTTC.

The rearrangement uses TRBV7-9 and TRBJ1-4; D is perhaps TRBD1 (6 bases). CDR1 is SEHNR, CDR2 FQNEAQ, per germline (reference sequence). Between the trimmed V and J ends, which lost 1 base and 0 bases, there was a span of 15 bases. The CDR3 is made up of 18 amino acids. The CDR3 nucleotides are TGTGCCAGCAGCTTAGTAGGAAGGACAGCTGCAACTAATGAAAAACTGTTTTTT. Protein product: CASSLVGRTAATNEKLFF. Based on the CDR3 plus reference TRBV7-9 and TRBJ1-4, the full variable domain is DTGVSQNPRHKITKRGQNVTFRCDPISEHNRLYWYRQTLGQGPEFLTYFQNEAQLEKSRLLSDRFSAERPKGSFSTLEIQRTEQGDSAMYLCASSLVGRTAATNEKLFFGSGTQLSVL.

The chain links TRBV5-1 to TRBJ2-3; 8 nucleotides line up with TRBD2. The CDR3 contains 15 residues. V lost 2 bases, J lost 0 bases, and 2 bases stayed unmatched. From germline, CDR1 is SGHRS and CDR2 YFSETQ. Here the CDR3 reads CASSLERGSTDTQYF. The DNA of the CDR3 is TGCGCCAGCAGCTTAGAGCGGGGGAGCACAGATACGCAGTATTTT. The full variable domain, in which reference TRBV5-1 and TRBJ2-3 provide the parts outside the CDR3, is KAGVTQTPRYLIKTRGQQVTLSCSPISGHRSVSWYQQTPGQGLQFLFEYFSETQRNKGNFPGRFSGRQFSNSRSEMNVSTLELGDSALYLCASSLERGSTDTQYFGPGTRLTVL.

The rearrangement links TRBV7-3 to TRBJ1-2; 7 bases fit TRBD1. Germline V gene sequence: CDR1 SGHTA, CDR2 FQGTGA. The CDR3 covers 15 residues. After removal of 5 bases from V and 6 bases from J, the junction contained 12 bases not matched to a gene. CDR3: CASSPQGIDSHGYTF. As DNA, the CDR3 is TGTGCCAGCAGCCCACAGGGGATCGATAGCCATGGCTACACCTTC.